The 20 T cell receptor beta chains listed next were all sequenced from one sample in a study of T cell repertoires in ileal Crohn's disease. Time point in this sample: neoterminal ileum biopsy at postoperative endoscopy, about 6 months after surgery. This table comes from immunoSEQ multiplex PCR, and its TCRdb copy is limited to in-frame clones, with some not included. The sample shows about 17,000 clones, approximately 72% of them seen only once. The source material was ileal tissue. Receptors originate from an adult with Crohn's disease.

This clone was observed once. J is TRBJ2-1 and V is TRBV5-1, with D perhaps TRBD2 (6 bases). The CDR3 consists of 13 residues. The V gene's germline CDR1 is SGHRS and CDR2 YFSETQ. The V gene lost 4 bases and the J gene lost 8 bases, with 13 bases spanning the gap. The CDR3 DNA sequence: TGCGCCAGCAGCCCCCAGACTAGTTATGAGCAGTTCTTC. Translation: CASSPQTSYEQFF.

The rearrangement links TRBV13 to TRBJ1-3; D uncertain. Trimming removed 0 bases from V and 2 bases from J, with 8 bases in between. Germline V gene data show CDR1 as PRHDT and CDR2 as FYEKMQ (reference sequence). The CDR3 extends over 15 amino acids. The CDR3, as DNA: TGTGCCAGCAGCTTAGGAAGGCAGGCTGGAAACACCATATATTTT. It encodes CASSLGRQAGNTIYF.

There are a few counts of this clone. The chain is built from TRBV19 and TRBJ2-3, with 7 bases identical to TRBD1. CDR3 length: 13 residues. Germline loops: CDR1 LNHDA, CDR2 SQIVND (reference sequence). The V and J ends lost 10 bases and 6 bases, in that order; junction bases with no gene match: 10. CDR3 amino acids: CATQRGGVDTQYF. Here the CDR3 DNA reads TGTGCCACCCAGAGAGGGGGCGTGGATACGCAGTATTTT.

This clone was counted only a few times. The chain links TRBV29-1 to TRBJ2-2; the D gene is possibly TRBD1 (5 bases). Trimming took off 5 bases at V and 7 bases at J, with 20 bases between the two ends. The CDR3 runs to 15 residues. The germline V gene encodes CDR1 SQVTM and CDR2 ANQGSEA. In DNA, the CDR3 is TGCAGCGTTAAGGAGAAACAGGTCGGCGGCGGGGAGCTGTTTTTT. This gives the protein CSVKEKQVGGGELFF.

On this clone: At the DNA level, this CDR3 is encoded by other sequences in the same sample as well. The gene calls are TRBV5-1 and TRBJ2-5; D is unresolved. CDR1 SGHRS and CDR2 YFSETQ come from the germline V gene. V gave up 0 bases and J gave up 5 bases, with 5 bases separating them. This CDR3 has 12 residues. This CDR3 is CASSLAGETQYF. Written as DNA, the CDR3 is TGCGCCAGCAGCTTGGCCGGGGAGACCCAGTACTTC. Full variable domain (outside the CDR3, taken from reference TRBV5-1 and TRBJ2-5): KAGVTQTPRYLIKTRGQQVTLSCSPISGHRSVSWYQQTPGQGLQFLFEYFSETQRNKGNFPGRFSGRQFSNSRSEMNVSTLELGDSALYLCASSLAGETQYFGPGTRLLVL.

This clone appeared a few times. The chain links TRBV19 to TRBJ1-2, with D uncertain. Trimming took 8 bases from V and 0 from J, leaving 16 bases between them. Looked up from germline, CDR1 is LNHDA and CDR2 is SQIVND (reference sequence). The CDR3 totals 15 residues. The chain's CDR3 is CASADRRTTNYGYTF. Here the CDR3 DNA reads TGTGCCAGTGCCGACCGAAGGACTACTAACTATGGCTACACCTTC.

The chain joins TRBV7-3 to TRBJ1-1; D call uncertain. V lost 5 bases to trimming and J lost 2 bases, with 9 bases between them. The germline CDR1 and CDR2 sequences are SGHTA and FQGTGA. This CDR3 region has 13 residues. The CDR3 here is CASSPEPNTEAFF. The CDR3 coding sequence is TGTGCCAGCAGCCCAGAACCTAACACTGAAGCTTTCTTT.

The chain has TRBV10-2 and TRBJ1-1, with 7 bases that match TRBD1. This CDR3 spans 13 amino acids. The V and J ends lost 7 bases and 1 base, in that order; junction bases with no gene match: 3. Germline loops: CDR1 WSHSY, CDR2 SAAADI. The CDR3 region has the DNA TGCGCCAGCAAAGGGACAGAGAACACTGAAGCTTTCTTT. Amino acids: CASKGTENTEAFF.

This chain joins TRBV13 and TRBJ1-2; TRBD1 agrees at 8 bases. This CDR3 region has 13 residues. Trimming at V came to 4 bases and at J to 3 bases, leaving 1 base not matched to a gene. Germline CDR1 reads PRHDT; CDR2 reads FYEKMQ (reference sequence). For the CDR3, the DNA is TGTGCCAGCAGCTCGGGACAGGACTATGGCTACACCTTC. Its translation: CASSSGQDYGYTF. The whole variable domain, remainder taken from reference TRBV13 and TRBJ1-2, is AAGVIQSPRHLIKEKRETATLKCYPIPRHDTVYWYQQGPGQDPQFLISFYEKMQSDKGSIPDRFSAQQFSDYHSELNMSSLELGDSALYFCASSSGQDYGYTFGSGTRLTVV.

The chain couples TRBV27 to TRBJ2-2; 8 nucleotides match TRBD2. The CDR3 consists of 14 residues. V lost 3 bases, J lost 7 bases, and 4 bases stayed unmatched. Germline assignment: CDR1 MNHEY and CDR2 SMNVEV (reference sequence). The CDR3 is CASSLEREGGELFF. CDR3 DNA sequence: TGTGCCAGCAGTTTGGAACGGGAGGGCGGGGAGCTGTTTTTT.

V is TRBV7-2 and J is TRBJ2-1; no clear D gene. The V and J ends lost 5 bases and 7 bases respectively, with 21 bases between them. Germline-derived CDR1 and CDR2 are SGHTA and FQGNSA. The CDR3 is 16 residues long. CDR3 region: CASSPRLVGAGNEQFF. The DNA for the CDR3 is TGTGCCAGCAGCCCCCGTCTAGTAGGCGCCGGGAATGAGCAGTTCTTC.

This chain joins TRBV2 and TRBJ2-7; D gene ambiguous. With 2 bases removed from V and 3 bases from J, the gap between germline ends came to 17 bases. The CDR3 length is 16 residues. Germline V gene data show CDR1 as SNHLY and CDR2 as FYNNEI. In nucleotides, the CDR3 is TGTGCCAGCAGTGAATATTCGTACCGTGGCAGCTACGAGCAGTACTTC. Translation: CASSEYSYRGSYEQYF.

The rearrangement links TRBV7-9 to TRBJ2-7, with TRBD1 matching over 8 bases. The CDR3 loop spans 11 amino acids. Germline lookup yields CDR1 SEHNR and CDR2 FQNEAQ (reference sequence). Trimming took 1 base from V and 12 from J; bases not matched to a gene: 2. CDR3 DNA sequence: TGTGCCAGCAGCTTAGGACAGGGGTTGTACTTC. It is translated as CASSLGQGLYF.

The chain is built from TRBV4-3 and TRBJ2-1, with TRBD2 matching over 7 bases. V was clipped by 4 bases and J by 5 bases; unmatched bases: 11. This CDR3 comprises 16 residues. Germline lookup yields CDR1 LGHNA and CDR2 YSLEER. Written as DNA, the CDR3 is TGCGCCAGCAGCCCCTCACTAGCGTTCGGGGACAATGAGCAGTTCTTC. Translation gives CASSPSLAFGDNEQFF.

For the CDR3, the DNA is TGTGCCACCAGCAGATACGGACCCGGGTCAGGGTCAAACATTCAGTACTTC. Translating it yields CATSRYGPGSGSNIQYF. The V gene is TRBV15, the J gene TRBJ2-4; the D gene is possibly TRBD1 (5 bases). This CDR3 region has 17 residues. Germline-derived CDR1 and CDR2 are LNHNV and YYDKDF (reference sequence). The germline V and J ends were trimmed by 2 bases and 6 bases, with 20 bases remaining between them.

The chain uses TRBV4-2 and TRBJ2-5; possibly TRBD1 for D (6 bases). This CDR3 contains 14 residues. Trimming stripped 1 base from V and 4 bases from J, with 10 bases between. Germline values: CDR1 LGHNA, CDR2 YNFKEQ. The CDR3, as DNA: TGTGCCAGCAGCCAAGGGGGGCATGGAGAGACCCAGTACTTC. Amino acids: CASSQGGHGETQYF.

This clone was counted between two and nine times. The V call is TRBV7-9, the J call TRBJ2-5; maybe TRBD2 (5 bases). Germline loops: CDR1 SEHNR, CDR2 FQNEAQ (reference sequence). V was shortened by 3 bases and J by 1 base, with 9 bases between the two germline ends. The CDR3 loop spans 14 amino acids. The CDR3 loop reads CASSFFTSQETQYF. CDR3 nucleotides: TGTGCCAGCAGCTTTTTCACTAGCCAAGAGACCCAGTACTTC.

The chain uses TRBV27 and TRBJ2-5, with TRBD2 matching over 9 bases. The tail of the sequence fits TRBJ2-7 better, so the J call may be wrong. The germline V gene encodes CDR1 MNHEY and CDR2 SMNVEV (reference sequence). The CDR3 is made up of 16 amino acids. CDR3 amino acids: CASSFVASGVPYEQYF. The CDR3 coding sequence is TGTGCCAGCAGTTTTGTCGCTAGCGGGGTACCCTACGAGCAGTACTTC.

The chain carries TRBV6-1 and TRBJ2-3, with D perhaps TRBD2 (7 bases). This CDR3 spans 14 amino acids. Germline lookup yields CDR1 MNHNS and CDR2 SASEGT. V lost 5 bases to trimming and J lost 8 bases, with 17 bases between them. The CDR3 DNA reads TGTGCCAGCAGTACTGAAAAGGGGGGGGGTACGCAGTATTTT. Its translation: CASSTEKGGGTQYF.

This clone was detected only a few times. V and J are TRBV15 and TRBJ2-7; D remains unclear. Trimming removed 0 bases from V and 2 bases from J, with 5 bases in between. The CDR3 length is 13 residues. Germline lookup yields CDR1 LNHNV and CDR2 YYDKDF (reference sequence). The CDR3 nucleotides read TGTGCCACCAGCAGAGATCACACCTACGAGCAGTACTTC. It encodes CATSRDHTYEQYF. Supplemented by reference TRBV15 and TRBJ2-7, the full variable domain reads DAMVIQNPRYQVTQFGKPVTLSCSQTLNHNVMYWYQQKSSQAPKLLFHYYDKDFNNEADTPDNFQSRRPNTSFCFLDIRSPGLGDTAMYLCATSRDHTYEQYFGPGTRLTVT.